Listed here are 30 T cell receptor beta chains from one sample, sequenced in a study of sequential checkpoint blockade in melanoma. Sequencing used immunoSEQ multiplex PCR; TCRdb keeps in-frame clones, though not all of them. The data contain about 20,000 clones, around 82% of them singletons. Noted treatment: randomized to nivolumab then ipilimumab (arm A) or the reverse (arm B). The starting material was CD8+ T cells sorted from blood (inferred from file names), obtained from a patient given nivolumab and ipilimumab in sequence. The origin of the receptors is a human donor with melanoma.

The chain couples TRBV6-5 to TRBJ1-2; D perhaps matches TRBD1 (6 bases). Germline assignment: CDR1 MNHEY and CDR2 SVGAGI. V lost 5 bases and J lost 4, with 14 bases in between. CDR3 size: 14 residues. The CDR3 protein is CASSHPEQGYGYTF. DNA for the CDR3: TGTGCCAGCAGTCATCCGGAACAGGGCTATGGCTACACCTTC.

The chain recombines TRBV27 with TRBJ1-1, with 7 positions matching TRBD1. The length of the CDR3 is 14 residues. Germline CDR1 and CDR2: MNHEY and SMNVEV (reference sequence). V was pared by 4 bases and J by 10 bases, with 12 bases of the junction left unmatched. In DNA, the CDR3 is TGTGCCAGCAGTTACCTAGGACAGGACCGTGCAGCTTTCTTT. Translating gives CASSYLGQDRAAFF.

This clone was seen only a few times. The gene calls are TRBV6-5 and TRBJ2-1, with 10 bases lining up with TRBD2. This CDR3 has 15 amino acids. Germline CDR1 and CDR2: MNHEY and SVGAGI. The ends lost 2 bases at V and 5 bases at J; junction bases unmatched: 3. CDR3 region: CASSYGLAVNNEQFF. The CDR3 nucleotides are TGTGCCAGCAGTTACGGACTAGCGGTAAACAATGAGCAGTTCTTC.

The chain joins TRBV6-1 to TRBJ1-5; 8 positions agree with TRBD1. CDR3 length equals 16 residues. The V gene's germline CDR1 is MNHNS and CDR2 SASEGT. Trimming cost V 3 bases and J 3 bases; bases outside gene matches: 7. CDR3 sequence: CASSEGGRGLNQPQHF. In nucleotides, the CDR3 is TGTGCCAGCAGTGAGGGGGGCAGGGGGCTCAATCAGCCCCAGCATTTT.

This sequence joins TRBV5-3 and TRBJ2-2, with 11 bases that match TRBD1. TRBV5-3 has ORF status, its function being uncertain. The J segment lost 7 bases and the V segment lost 6 bases, leaving 14 bases of the junction unmatched. This CDR3 is built from 17 residues. CDR3 nucleotides: TGTGCCAGAATGTGGGTCTGGACAGGGGGCAGTATCGGGGAGCTGTTTTTT. This encodes CARMWVWTGGSIGELFF.

This clone was counted a single time. V is TRBV25-1 and J is TRBJ1-1, with 8 nucleotides matching TRBD1. CDR3 length equals 14 residues. Germline CDR1 and CDR2: MGHDK and SYGVNS. V gave up 2 bases and J gave up 5 bases; unmatched junction bases: 4. The CDR3 DNA reads TGTGCCAGCAGTGAAAGGACAGGGTGGACTGAAGCTTTCTTT. It is translated as CASSERTGWTEAFF.

This clone has just one count. The J gene is TRBJ2-3, the V gene TRBV9; 7 nucleotides align to TRBD2. This CDR3 region has 17 residues. Per germline, CDR1 SGDLS and CDR2 YYNGEE. The junction had 10 bases not matched to a gene; V was cut back by 3 bases and J by 0 bases. The CDR3 nucleotides read TGTGCCAGCAGCGCCCGGGACTACGAAATTAGCACAGATACGCAGTATTTT. It yields the protein CASSARDYEISTDTQYF.

V is TRBV29-1 and J is TRBJ2-5; TRBD2 matches 10 bases. The CDR3 runs 17 residues. Unmatched junction bases numbered 15, after V lost 3 bases and J lost 5 bases. Looked up from germline, CDR1 is SQVTM and CDR2 is ANQGSEA. CDR3 sequence reads: CSVERGTSGGAGETQYF. The CDR3 DNA reads as TGCAGCGTTGAGAGGGGGACCAGCGGGGGGGCCGGGGAGACCCAGTACTTC.

J is TRBJ1-1 and V is TRBV27, with a tentative D call TRBD1 (5 bases). This CDR3 is built from 13 residues. Trimming stripped 4 bases from V and 5 bases from J, with 11 bases between. Germline V CDR1 and CDR2: MNHEY, SMNVEV (reference sequence). DNA of the CDR3: TGTGCCAGCAGTTATAATAGGGGAACTGAAGCTTTCTTT. It specifies CASSYNRGTEAFF.

The chain combines TRBV6-5 with TRBJ2-4; D might be TRBD2 (5 bases). The germline gives CDR1 MNHEY, CDR2 SVGAGI. CDR3 length equals 15 residues. V was shortened by 7 bases and J by 3 bases, with 16 bases between the two germline ends. The CDR3 nucleotides read TGTGCCAGCAATGGTGACGGGGTCAGCAAAAACATTCAGTACTTC. Amino acids: CASNGDGVSKNIQYF.

The chain is built from TRBV5-4 and TRBJ1-1; TRBD1 matches at 7 bases. There are 13 residues in the CDR3. Trimming took 2 bases from V and 6 from J; bases not matched to a gene: 4. CDR1 is SGHNT, CDR2 YYREEE, per germline (reference sequence). The CDR3, as DNA: TGTGCCAGCAGCTTCAAGGGGGCCTCTGAAGCTTTCTTT. It translates to CASSFKGASEAFF.

The V call is TRBV18, the J call TRBJ2-3; weak D call: TRBD2 (6 bases). The germline V gene has CDR1 KGHSH and CDR2 LQKENI. There are 14 residues in the CDR3. V was clipped by 2 bases and J by 3 bases, with 9 bases between them. The chain's CDR3 is CASSPSGRTDTQYF. The CDR3 bases are TGTGCCAGCTCACCATCGGGGAGGACAGATACGCAGTATTTT.

The gene calls are TRBV4-3 and TRBJ2-7; 11 positions match TRBD1. The germline V gene has CDR1 LGHNA and CDR2 YSLEER. Losses at the gene ends were 0 bases for V and 3 bases for J; bases not matched to a gene: 4. The CDR3 totals 16 residues. CDR3 nucleotides: TGCGCCAGCAGCCAAGATGCCGGGACAGGGGGCTACGAGCAGTACTTC. Its protein product is CASSQDAGTGGYEQYF.

The V and J genes are TRBV9 and TRBJ2-1, with 7 bases that match TRBD2. This CDR3 contains 18 residues. Per germline, CDR1 SGDLS and CDR2 YYNGEE. Trimming took 0 bases from V and 5 from J; bases not matched to a gene: 14. CDR3 amino acids: CASSVEGRISGANNEQFF. In DNA form, the CDR3 reads TGTGCCAGCAGCGTAGAGGGGCGTATCAGCGGGGCCAACAATGAGCAGTTCTTC.

The chain is built from TRBV2 and TRBJ2-1; 9 bases agree with TRBD1. Germline trimming cut 0 bases from V and 7 bases from J; bases unmatched to any gene: 7. CDR3 length: 16 residues. CDR1 and CDR2 (germline): SNHLY, FYNNEI. The CDR3 region is CASSEAGQGLWNEQFF. The CDR3 coding sequence is TGTGCCAGCAGTGAAGCGGGACAGGGTTTATGGAATGAGCAGTTCTTC.

This chain uses TRBV4-3 with TRBJ2-1, with D perhaps matching TRBD1 (6 bases). From germline, CDR1 is LGHNA and CDR2 YSLEER. The CDR3 extends over 18 amino acids. Trimming removed 0 bases at V and 3 bases at J, with 18 bases between. In DNA form, the CDR3 reads TGCGCCAGCAGCCAAGATCAGGGGCTTGGTCGGGTCTACAATGAGCAGTTCTTC. This sequence encodes CASSQDQGLGRVYNEQFF.

J is TRBJ2-1 and V is TRBV14; 8 nucleotides match TRBD2. Germline V CDR1 and CDR2: SGHDN, FVKESK. V trimming: 3 bases; J trimming: 3 bases; junction bases outside the gene matches: 13. The CDR3 covers 18 residues. The chain's CDR3 is CASSHPRGRGENYNEQFF. CDR3 nucleotide sequence: TGTGCCAGCAGCCACCCCCGAGGGCGGGGGGAAAACTACAATGAGCAGTTCTTC.

The chain links TRBV28 to TRBJ1-5; 8 bases map to TRBD1. The CDR3 consists of 14 residues. Germline CDR1 and CDR2: MDHEN and SYDVKM. V was pared by 6 bases and J by 4 bases, with 5 bases of the junction left unmatched. The CDR3 is CASRNTGGNQPQHF. CDR3 DNA sequence: TGTGCCAGCAGAAATACAGGGGGTAATCAGCCCCAGCATTTT.

V gene TRBV4-3 combines with J gene TRBJ2-1; TRBD2 might be the D (6 bases). The CDR3 length is 15 residues. CDR1 is LGHNA and CDR2 is YSLEER in the germline V gene. Deletions cut 6 bases from V and 0 bases from J, with 12 bases between. CDR3 coding DNA: TGCGCCAGCAGTCCCCGGGGGTACTCCTACAATGAGCAGTTCTTC. It specifies CASSPRGYSYNEQFF.

This chain uses TRBV5-8 with TRBJ2-2; D call uncertain. Germline CDR1 and CDR2: SGHTS and YDEGEE. The V gene lost 4 bases and the J gene lost 4 bases, with 23 bases spanning the gap. The CDR3 contains 18 residues. CDR3 DNA: TGTGCCAGCAGCATAAGCTTTTTCAGGTCCTCGAGCACCGGGGAGCTGTTTTTT. Its protein product is CASSISFFRSSSTGELFF.

The chain combines TRBV7-8 with TRBJ1-1; D is perhaps TRBD1 (5 bases). Trimming shortened V by 5 bases and J by 2 bases, and 27 bases separated the two germline ends. The length of the CDR3 is 19 residues. In germline, CDR1 is SGHVS, CDR2 FQNEAQ. In DNA, the CDR3 is TGTGCCAGCAGCCTAACCCCCGGGACTCCGGCGGACGAAAACACTGAAGCTTTCTTT. Translation gives CASSLTPGTPADENTEAFF.

The chain combines TRBV4-3 with TRBJ1-2; 8 nucleotides line up with TRBD1. Germline CDR1 reads LGHNA; CDR2 reads YSLEER. The V segment lost 3 bases and the J segment 4 bases; nucleotides outside the gene matches: 7. There are 15 residues in the CDR3. The CDR3 sequence: CASSHRTGGPYGYTF. In DNA, the CDR3 is TGCGCCAGCAGCCATCGAACAGGGGGACCCTATGGCTACACCTTC.

The genes are TRBV28 and TRBJ2-3; D is undetermined. Germline values: CDR1 MDHEN, CDR2 SYDVKM. The CDR3 sequence is 15 residues long. The V end lost 1 base, the J end lost 0 bases, and 8 bases lay between the germline ends. In DNA form, the CDR3 reads TGTGCCAGCAGTTTATCATCACTAAGCACAGATACGCAGTATTTT. This translates into CASSLSSLSTDTQYF.

V gene TRBV9 combines with J gene TRBJ2-1; D possibly corresponds to TRBD2 (6 bases). The CDR3 loop spans 16 amino acids. Trimming removed 4 bases from V and 4 bases from J, with 18 bases in between. Per the germline V gene, CDR1 is SGDLS and CDR2 is YYNGEE. CDR3 in DNA: TGTGCCAGCAGCCCCCGGGGCAGACGGGAGTACAATGAGCAGTTCTTC. Translating gives CASSPRGRREYNEQFF.

The chain combines TRBV7-9 with TRBJ2-7, with 8 bases fitting TRBD2. Trimming cost V 4 bases and J 4 bases; bases outside gene matches: 3. Germline V lookup: CDR1 SEHNR, CDR2 FQNEAQ (reference sequence). CDR3 length equals 13 residues. This CDR3 reads CASSYGGGYEQYF. As DNA, the CDR3 is TGTGCCAGCAGCTATGGCGGGGGGTACGAGCAGTACTTC.

The chain is built from TRBV7-9 and TRBJ2-3, with a tentative D call TRBD2 (6 bases). V shed 5 bases and J shed 0 bases, with 12 bases lying between them. The CDR3 is 15 amino acids. Germline V gene lookup returns CDR1 SEHNR and CDR2 FQNEAQ (reference sequence). The CDR3 sequence is CASSPAGSSTDTQYF. The CDR3 DNA reads TGTGCCAGCAGCCCAGCGGGCTCCAGCACAGATACGCAGTATTTT.

This rearrangement joins TRBV9 to TRBJ2-3; 11 bases align to TRBD2. The CDR3 extends over 19 amino acids. Germline V gene data show CDR1 as SGDLS and CDR2 as YYNGEE. After removal of 0 bases from V and 0 bases from J, the junction contained 9 bases not matched to a gene. The CDR3 nucleotides read TGTGCCAGCAGCGTAGGCGTTGTAGCGGGGGGGCGGAGCACAGATACGCAGTATTTT. Protein sequence: CASSVGVVAGGRSTDTQYF.

In its sample, this clone was seen a few times. V is TRBV19 and J is TRBJ1-4; D is ambiguous. The V end was cut by 1 base, the J end by 8 bases, with 8 bases between. Per the germline V gene, CDR1 is LNHDA and CDR2 is SQIVND (reference sequence). CDR3 length: 13 residues. CDR3 DNA: TGTGCCAGTAGTATAGTTGGAGGCGAAAAACTGTTTTTT. It codes for CASSIVGGEKLFF.

The chain recombines TRBV6-5 with TRBJ2-2; 8 bases align to TRBD2. Germline CDR1 MNHEY, CDR2 SVGAGI. This CDR3 is 16 amino acids long. V trimming: 2 bases; J trimming: 1 base; junction bases outside the gene matches: 3. CDR3 DNA sequence: TGTGCCAGCAGTTACCCGCGGGGGGTGAACACCGGGGAGCTGTTTTTT. It translates to CASSYPRGVNTGELFF.

V usage is TRBV27 and J usage is TRBJ2-7, with D possibly matching TRBD2 (5 bases). Germline V gene sequence: CDR1 MNHEY, CDR2 SMNVEV (reference sequence). V lost 7 bases and J lost 6, with 22 bases in between. This CDR3 has 15 residues. The CDR3 DNA follows: TGTGCCAGCACCCAGAGGACGGATGGACTCTCCGAGCAGTACTTC. Encoded protein: CASTQRTDGLSEQYF.